This T cell receptor (beta chain) was obtained from a study of blood T cell repertoires in COVID-19. About the study: Samples of COVID-19 (acute and convalescent) were obtained from the United States, Italy and Spain. Sources were T cells, B-cell-depleted T cells, or PBMCs; the material itself was cDNA or gDNA.

In the authors' methods: Quantification of nucleated cells was approximated via reference gene primer amplification. Generated by immunoSEQ multiplex PCR, the TCRdb table keeps only in-frame clones and is missing some. The V and J calls and clone size are taken from that table; D and trimming were inferred from the DNA. The sample has almost 25,000 clones; approximately 75% are singletons. Seattle patients were enrolled during active infection and followed longitudinally. Trimming removed 0 bases from V and 0 bases from J, with 9 bases in between. The CDR3 contains 15 residues. Germline CDR1 reads MNHEY; CDR2 reads SVGAGI.

The rearrangement links TRBV6-5 to TRBJ2-7; D not resolved. The sequenced sample consisted of peripheral blood. The receptor was derived from a woman in her 70s with COVID-19, enrolled during active disease. The CDR3 sequence: CASSYSLDSSYEQYF. The DNA of the CDR3 is TGTGCCAGCAGTTACTCGCTCGATAGCTCCTACGAGCAGTACTTC.